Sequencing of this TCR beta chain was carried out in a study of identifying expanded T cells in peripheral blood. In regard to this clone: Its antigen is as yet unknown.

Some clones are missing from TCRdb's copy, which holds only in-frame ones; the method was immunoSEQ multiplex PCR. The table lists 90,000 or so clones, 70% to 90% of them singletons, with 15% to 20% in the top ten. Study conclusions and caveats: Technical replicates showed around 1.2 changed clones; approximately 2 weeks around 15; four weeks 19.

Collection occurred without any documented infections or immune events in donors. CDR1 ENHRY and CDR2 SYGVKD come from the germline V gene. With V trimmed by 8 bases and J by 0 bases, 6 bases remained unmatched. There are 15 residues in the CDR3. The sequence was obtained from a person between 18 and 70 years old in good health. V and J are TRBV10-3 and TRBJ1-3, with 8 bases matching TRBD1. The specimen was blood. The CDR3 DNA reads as TGTGCCATCGGACAGGGCCCCAGCTCTGGAAACACCATATATTTT. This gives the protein CAIGQGPSSGNTIYF.